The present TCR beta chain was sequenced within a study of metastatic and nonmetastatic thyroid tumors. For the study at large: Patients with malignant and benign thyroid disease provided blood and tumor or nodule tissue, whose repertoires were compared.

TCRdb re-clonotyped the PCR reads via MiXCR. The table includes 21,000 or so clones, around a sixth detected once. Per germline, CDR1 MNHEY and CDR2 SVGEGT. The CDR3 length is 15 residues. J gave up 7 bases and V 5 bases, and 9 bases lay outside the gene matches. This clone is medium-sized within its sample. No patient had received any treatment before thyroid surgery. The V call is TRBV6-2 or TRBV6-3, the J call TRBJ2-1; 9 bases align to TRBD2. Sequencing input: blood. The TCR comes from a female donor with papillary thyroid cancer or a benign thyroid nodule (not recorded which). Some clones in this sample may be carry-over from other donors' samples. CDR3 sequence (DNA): TGTGCCAGCAGTCCGGGGACTAGCCTCAGGAATGAGCAGTTCTTC. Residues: CASSPGTSLRNEQFF.